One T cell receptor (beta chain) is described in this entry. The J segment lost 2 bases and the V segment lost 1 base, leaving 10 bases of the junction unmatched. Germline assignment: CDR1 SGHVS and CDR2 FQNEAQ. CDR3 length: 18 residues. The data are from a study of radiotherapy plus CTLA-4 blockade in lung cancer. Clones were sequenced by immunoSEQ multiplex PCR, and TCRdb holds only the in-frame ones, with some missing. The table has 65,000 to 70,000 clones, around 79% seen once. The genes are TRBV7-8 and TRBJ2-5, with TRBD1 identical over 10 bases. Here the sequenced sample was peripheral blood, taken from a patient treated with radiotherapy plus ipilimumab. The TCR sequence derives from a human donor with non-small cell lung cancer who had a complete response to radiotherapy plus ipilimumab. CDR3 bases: TGTGCCAGCAGCTTAGGAGAGACCGGGACAGGGGCTCAAGAGACCCAGTACTTC. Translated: CASSLGETGTGAQETQYF.